These 10 T cell receptor beta chains share one sample of origin, sequenced in a study of blood T cell repertoires in COVID-19. Sequenced by immunoSEQ multiplex PCR; TCRdb stores in-frame clones only, minus some. The sample lists about 33,000 clones; about 89% were seen once. The specimen sequenced was peripheral blood. The receptors were sampled from a human donor with active COVID-19. The donor label of this sample is uncertain.

The chain joins TRBV5-6 to TRBJ2-1; 8 bases match TRBD2. Trimming cost V 0 bases and J 9 bases; bases outside gene matches: 8. The CDR3 loop spans 15 amino acids. CDR1 SGHDT and CDR2 YYEEEE come from the germline V gene. This chain's CDR3 is CASSLGLAGLGEQFF. The DNA of the CDR3 is TGTGCCAGCAGCTTGGGTCTAGCGGGTCTGGGTGAGCAGTTCTTC.

The chain uses TRBV7-9 and TRBJ1-3; D uncertain. Germline V lookup: CDR1 SEHNR, CDR2 FQNEAQ (reference sequence). Trimming stripped 0 bases from V and 4 bases from J, with 10 bases between. The CDR3 is 15 residues long. The CDR3 sequence: CASSLARGNGNTIYF. The CDR3 bases are TGTGCCAGCAGCTTAGCGCGAGGGAACGGAAACACCATATATTTT.

The V and J genes are TRBV9 and TRBJ2-3; the match to TRBD2 covers 9 bases. The V segment lost 0 bases and the J segment 3 bases; nucleotides outside the gene matches: 5. Looked up from germline, CDR1 is SGDLS and CDR2 is YYNGEE. CDR3 length: 16 residues. Here the CDR3 reads CASSVVASGKTDTQYF. The CDR3 coding sequence is TGTGCCAGCAGCGTAGTGGCTAGCGGGAAGACAGATACGCAGTATTTT.

V and J are TRBV5-6 and TRBJ2-1, with a weak D call TRBD2 (7 bases). CDR3 size: 15 residues. CDR1 is SGHDT and CDR2 is YYEEEE in the germline V gene. V lost 0 bases and J lost 4, with 11 bases in between. The CDR3 loop reads CASSLGGGLYNEQFF. The CDR3 DNA reads TGTGCCAGCAGCTTGGGCGGGGGCCTATACAATGAGCAGTTCTTC.

The chain links TRBV30 to TRBJ1-2, with TRBD1 matching over 7 bases. This CDR3 contains 15 residues. Germline CDR1 and CDR2: GTSNPN and SVGIG (reference sequence). V lost 3 bases and J lost 8; bases outside the gene matches: 15. The CDR3 spells CAWRLSGQRYGGYTF. In nucleotides, the CDR3 is TGTGCCTGGAGACTTTCGGGACAGCGTTACGGAGGCTACACCTTC.

This chain uses TRBV29-1 with TRBJ1-1; D is possibly TRBD1 (5 bases). From germline, CDR1 is SQVTM and CDR2 ANQGSEA. Trimming pared 6 bases from V and 1 base from J, leaving 15 bases between. The CDR3 is 14 residues long. This CDR3 is CSVIQGMGNTEAFF. Written as DNA, the CDR3 is TGCAGCGTAATTCAGGGAATGGGGAACACTGAAGCTTTCTTT.

The chain has TRBV7-2 and TRBJ2-1, with 15 nucleotides matching TRBD2. After removal of 5 bases from V and 6 bases from J, the junction contained 5 bases not matched to a gene. The CDR3 covers 16 residues. From germline, CDR1 is SGHTA and CDR2 FQGNSA. The CDR3 loop reads CASSRGLAGGPNEQFF. CDR3 DNA sequence: TGTGCCAGCAGCCGCGGACTAGCGGGAGGGCCCAATGAGCAGTTCTTC. The whole variable domain, remainder taken from reference TRBV7-2 and TRBJ2-1, is GAGVSQSPSNKVTEKGKDVELRCDPISGHTALYWYRQSLGQGLEFLIYFQGNSAPDKSGLPSDRFSAERTGGSVSTLTIQRTQQEDSAVYLCASSRGLAGGPNEQFFGPGTRLTVL.

The genes are TRBV6-2 or TRBV6-3 and TRBJ1-4, with 8 bases matching TRBD1. This CDR3 comprises 14 residues. Trimming took 5 bases from V and 6 from J; bases not matched to a gene: 5. Per the germline V gene, CDR1 is MNHEY and CDR2 is SVGEGT. The CDR3 DNA is TGTGCCAGCAGTGTGGACAGGGACGATGAAAAACTGTTTTTT. Translated: CASSVDRDDEKLFF.

The V call is TRBV5-4, the J call TRBJ2-1; no firm D call. Germline CDR1 reads SGHNT; CDR2 reads YYREEE (reference sequence). Trimming shortened V by 1 base and J by 8 bases, and 7 bases separated the two germline ends. CDR3 length: 12 amino acids. The CDR3 here is CASSLSLHEQFF. In DNA form, the CDR3 reads TGTGCCAGCAGCTTGTCTCTCCATGAGCAGTTCTTC.

This chain joins TRBV18 and TRBJ2-7; TRBD1 is a possible D gene (6 bases). The V end was cut by 3 bases, the J end by 3 bases, with 15 bases between. The CDR3 contains 15 residues. Germline values: CDR1 KGHSH, CDR2 LQKENI. The CDR3 sequence: CASSPRTVSFYEQYF. Here the CDR3 DNA reads TGTGCCAGCTCACCCCGGACAGTTTCCTTCTACGAGCAGTACTTC.